These 5 T cell receptor beta chains came from one sample sequenced in a study of Ad26.COV2.S vaccination and SARS-CoV-2 variants. Treatment described: around 19 received Ad26.COV2.S at low or high dose, single or two shots; several received placebo; per-sample allocation not given. Repertoires come from day 63 after the first vaccine or placebo injection. Repertoires were generated with immunoSEQ multiplex PCR, while TCRdb's copy carries only in-frame clones and drops some. Of 300,000 to 400,000 clones listed, around 89% were seen once; the top ten hold roughly 5%. This sample comprised peripheral blood, obtained in a trial of Ad26.COV2.S vaccine versus placebo. These receptors were taken from a person between 18 and 65 years old who received the Ad26.COV2.S COVID-19 vaccine or a placebo.

The chain recombines TRBV4-1 with TRBJ2-7; 11 bases are shared with TRBD2. The length of the CDR3 is 15 residues. With 2 bases clipped from V and 7 bases from J, the junction kept 7 bases outside the gene matches. Germline V CDR1 and CDR2: MGHRA, YSYEKL. The chain's CDR3 is CASSQRLAGRQEQYF. The DNA of the CDR3 is TGCGCCAGCAGCCAAAGACTAGCGGGGCGTCAAGAGCAGTACTTC.

V and J are TRBV6-5 and TRBJ1-1; the D gene is possibly TRBD1 (5 bases). V lost 7 bases, J lost 1 base, and 13 bases lay in between. This CDR3 has 14 amino acids. Germline V lookup: CDR1 MNHEY, CDR2 SVGAGI. The CDR3 here is CASILRDRNTEAFF. The DNA for the CDR3 is TGTGCCAGCATTCTTAGAGACAGGAACACTGAAGCTTTCTTT.

The chain's CDR3 is CASSFRSGRQNNEQFF. The CDR3 DNA sequence: TGTGCCAGCAGCTTCCGGAGCGGGAGGCAAAACAATGAGCAGTTCTTC. The V call is TRBV13, the J call TRBJ2-1, with TRBD2 matching over 9 bases. CDR3 length: 16 amino acids. In germline, CDR1 is PRHDT, CDR2 FYEKMQ (reference sequence). V lost 3 bases, J lost 5 bases, and 8 bases stayed unmatched. Based on the CDR3 plus reference TRBV13 and TRBJ2-1, the full variable domain is AAGVIQSPRHLIKEKRETATLKCYPIPRHDTVYWYQQGPGQDPQFLISFYEKMQSDKGSIPDRFSAQQFSDYHSELNMSSLELGDSALYFCASSFRSGRQNNEQFFGPGTRLTVL.

The rearrangement uses TRBV20-1 and TRBJ2-4, with D unclear. The CDR3 is 13 residues long. Germline CDR1 and CDR2: DFQATT and SNEGSKA (reference sequence). Trimming removed 3 bases from V and 1 base from J, with 7 bases in between. CDR3 DNA sequence: TGCAGTGCTAGTTCAGTCGCCAAAAACATTCAGTACTTC. Amino acid sequence: CSASSVAKNIQYF.

The chain employs TRBV5-6 and TRBJ1-3, with D perhaps matching TRBD1 (6 bases). The CDR3 has 14 residues. With 4 bases removed from V and 2 bases from J, the gap between germline ends came to 10 bases. The germline CDR1 and CDR2 sequences are SGHDT and YYEEEE. In nucleotides, the CDR3 is TGTGCCAGCAGCAAAAGACAGGCTGGAAACACCATATATTTT. Its translation: CASSKRQAGNTIYF. Supplemented by reference TRBV5-6 and TRBJ1-3, the full variable domain reads DAGVTQSPTHLIKTRGQQVTLRCSPKSGHDTVSWYQQALGQGPQFIFQYYEEEERQRGNFPDRFSGHQFPNYSSELNVNALLLGDSALYLCASSKRQAGNTIYFGEGSWLTVV.